The rows below give T cell receptor beta chains drawn from one sample of a study of human T cells and chemical hapten exposure. TCRdb passed the 5' RACE reads through MiXCR, listing each CDR3 protein once. The profile shows roughly 120,000 distinct CDR3 sequences, approximately 20% of them singletons. Receptors were obtained from a human donor in good health. The CDR3 runs from the conserved cysteine through the conserved F or W. A D gene is named only where the DNA matches it firmly. Where a row states a size, it is once, few, many or the class of an expanded clone; other rows omit it.

>-|TRBJ2-4|TRBD1|TRBV3-1
TGTGCCAGCAGCCTGATACAGGGGGCTGGGTTGGCCAAAAACATTCAGTACTTC
CASSLIQGAGLAKNIQYF
>-|TRBJ2-3|-|TRBV28
TGTGCCAGCAGTTCCGTTTGGGAGTTAGCTACGCAGTATTTT
CASSSVWELATQYF
>-|TRBJ2-2|TRBD2|TRBV29-1
TGCAGCGTTAGGGAGAGCGGGACGAACACCGGGGAGCTGTTTTTT
CSVRESGTNTGELFF
>-|TRBJ1-2|-|TRBV19
TGTGCCAGTAGTATACAGGCCTCCGCTAACTATGGCTACACCTTC
CASSIQASANYGYTF
>-|TRBJ1-2|TRBD1|TRBV6-1
TGTGCCAGCAGTGAAGCGAGGGACAGATCGAACTATGGCTACACCTTC
CASSEARDRSNYGYTF
>-|TRBJ2-7|-|TRBV23-1
TGCGCCAGCAGTCAGTACCGGGCGCCCCGGCGGCCTTTGGGCTACGAGCAGTACTTC
CASSQYRAPRRPLGYEQYF
>-|TRBJ2-3|TRBD2|TRBV6-2/TRBV6-3
TGTGCCAGCAGTTCCCTGCCCCTAGCGGGGGAAGATACGCAGTATTTT
CASSSLPLAGEDTQYF
>-|TRBJ2-3|TRBD2|TRBV28
TGTGCCAGCAGCCAGACGGCTAGCGGGAGAGGCATAAATACGCAGTATTTT
CASSQTASGRGINTQYF
>few|TRBJ2-5|-|TRBV6-1
TGTGCCAGCAGCGCGACTTGGACGCGCCAAGAGACCCAGTACTTC
CASSATWTRQETQYF
>few|TRBJ1-1|-|TRBV6-5
TGTGCCAGCAGTTACATGCCGGCCACTGAAGCTTTCTTT
CASSYMPATEAFF
>-|TRBJ2-5|-|TRBV6-2/TRBV6-3
TGTGCCAGCAGTCCGCGAGTGTGGGGTAGGGCCGAGACCCAGTACTTC
CASSPRVWGRAETQYF
>-|TRBJ2-1|TRBD2|TRBV29-1
TGCAGCGTTCCGGGACTAGCGGGAGAACACGAGCAGTTCTTC
CSVPGLAGEHEQFF
>few|TRBJ2-1|-|TRBV6-6
TGTGCCAGCAGTTACGGCGGGATTCGGTTCTTC
CASSYGGIRFF
>-|TRBJ2-3|TRBD1|TRBV5-5
TGTGCCAGCAGCGTCCAGGGGGCTAGCACAGATACGCAGTATTTT
CASSVQGASTDTQYF
>-|TRBJ2-3|TRBD2|TRBV29-1
TGCAGCGTTGCAGCGGGAACGGGTACAGATACGCAGTATTTT
CSVAAGTGTDTQYF
>-|TRBJ2-3|-|TRBV20-1
TGCAGTGCTAGGGGGTGGGAGGGGGGCACAGATACGCAGTATTTT
CSARGWEGGTDTQYF
>few|TRBJ2-3|-|TRBV28
TGTGCCAGCAGTTTAACACTAGCAACAGATACGCAGTATTTT
CASSLTLATDTQYF
>few|TRBJ2-2|TRBD1|TRBV7-3
TGTGCCAGCAGCCCCTTGGACAGGGGGAACACCGGGGAGCTGTTTTTT
CASSPLDRGNTGELFF
>few|TRBJ2-3|TRBD2|TRBV7-3
TGTGCCAGCAGCAGCGGACTAGCGGAGGGCACAGATACGCAGTATTTT
CASSSGLAEGTDTQYF
>few|TRBJ1-5|-|TRBV28
TGTGCCAGCAGTCAAGGACAGCGAGCAATCAATCAGCCCCAGCATTTT
CASSQGQRAINQPQHF
>once|TRBJ2-3|TRBD2|TRBV14
TGTGCCAGCAGCTATGGACTAGCGGGAGGGCCGATTACGCAGTATTTT
CASSYGLAGGPITQYF
>few|TRBJ2-2|TRBD2|TRBV20-1
TGCAGTGCGAAAGGAGCGGGAGTGACCGGGGAGCTGTTTTTT
CSAKGAGVTGELFF
>few|TRBJ2-1|TRBD1|TRBV27
TGTGCCAGCAGTCCCGGACAGGGTGAGCAGTTCTTC
CASSPGQGEQFF